The entry below describes one T cell receptor beta chain. Sequencing used immunoSEQ multiplex PCR; TCRdb keeps in-frame clones, though not all of them. The data show roughly 91,000 clones, around 96% seen once. The data originate from a study of OX40 agonist ivuxolimab in advanced cancers. The sequenced sample was CD4+ or CD8+ T cells sorted from blood, obtained in a trial of the OX40 agonist ivuxolimab. This clonotype was sampled from an adult with an advanced solid tumor such as melanoma, head and neck, liver or kidney cancer.

The CDR3 bases are TGCGCCAGCAGCTCACCGGGACAGGGGAATGAAAAACTGTTTTTT. This gives the protein CASSSPGQGNEKLFF. The chain employs TRBV5-1 and TRBJ1-4, with 10 bases matching TRBD1. Trimming at V came to 3 bases and at J to 5 bases, leaving 4 bases not matched to a gene. Looked up from germline, CDR1 is SGHRS and CDR2 is YFSETQ. The CDR3 has 15 residues.